These T cell receptor beta chains were read from a single sample in a study of identifying expanded T cells in peripheral blood. TCRdb's copy holds only in-frame clones and misses some; the assay was immunoSEQ multiplex PCR. The sample shows some 100,000 clones, 87% of them seen only once. Material for sequencing was blood. The receptors stem from a person aged 18 to 69 in good health. CDR3s leave out the opening cysteine and the closing phenylalanine or tryptophan.

j_gene | v_gene | CDR3aa
TRBJ1-2 | TRBV10-3 | AISETRGYT
TRBJ1-1 | TRBV9 | ASSPPDRGREGDEAF
TRBJ2-3 | TRBV6-1 | ASSVHRDTQY
TRBJ1-5 | TRBV2 | ASSEYKGLLNGDQPQH
TRBJ1-2 | TRBV19 | ASSAPNGVNYGYT
TRBJ1-6 | TRBV10-3 | AISESNRGSYNSPLH
TRBJ2-1 | TRBV5-4 | ASSRGGRFVYNEQF
TRBJ1-5 | TRBV19 | ASSVGTGGWPQH
TRBJ2-3 | TRBV6-6 | ASNVGPNTDTQY
TRBJ2-7 | TRBV28 | ASSSPGLNSYEQY
TRBJ2-4 | TRBV7-8 | ASSLAGTGVPWDIQY
TRBJ1-5 | TRBV7-9 | ASSLGGGEPQH
TRBJ2-1 | TRBV19 | ASSIVGGVYNEQF
TRBJ1-2 | TRBV7-8 | ASSLALGPNGYT
TRBJ2-1 | TRBV4-3 | ASSPRLQSTGAFNEQF
TRBJ1-6 | TRBV19 | ASSILLWTGTAYNSPLH
TRBJ1-1 | TRBV5-1 | ASSLSQGSDTEAF
TRBJ2-5 | TRBV2 | ASSPGLQETQY
TRBJ2-4 | TRBV27 | ASRRGNIQY
TRBJ1-2 | TRBV6-5 | ASSYGSGGSYGYT
TRBJ2-1 | TRBV11-2 | ASSLSGTDLNEQF
TRBJ2-2 | TRBV6-6 | ASSSVRWSRTGELF
TRBJ1-6 | TRBV28 | ASSFPQPARNSPLH
TRBJ2-7 | TRBV9 | ASSSRAISYEQY
TRBJ2-5 | TRBV6-1 | ASSADREFRETQY
TRBJ2-7 | TRBV7-9 | ASSLLGGTYEQY
TRBJ1-6 | TRBV27 | ASSFGQGRSSPLH
TRBJ2-7 | TRBV7-7 | ASSLGAGGSYEQY
TRBJ2-1 | TRBV7-8 | ASSLRSGDNEQF
TRBJ1-5 | TRBV28 | ASSLAGSNNQPQH
TRBJ2-5 | TRBV28 | ASSQLRGPLRETQY
TRBJ2-5 | TRBV13 | ASSLGYQETQY
TRBJ2-7 | TRBV19 | ASSIAGQASYEQY
TRBJ1-2 | TRBV7-2 | ASSPDRASYGYT
TRBJ1-4 | TRBV5-1 | ASSSFRQGPNEKLF
TRBJ2-1 | TRBV11-2 | ASSYLAGTSSNEQF
TRBJ2-5 | TRBV4-1 | ASSPKGQALDGGETQY
TRBJ1-1 | TRBV13 | ATLPSFLPKAF
TRBJ1-6 | TRBV7-2 | ASSLRQGDSPLH
TRBJ1-4 | TRBV2 | ASGTGRNEKLF
TRBJ1-2 | TRBV19 | ASSIVGQAPGYT
TRBJ1-5 | TRBV6-5 | ASSYGGVGQPQH
TRBJ1-2 | TRBV5-6 | ASSFPNRYGYT
TRBJ1-5 | TRBV30 | AWSVQDNQPQH
TRBJ2-5 | TRBV5-8 | ASRQIEETQY
TRBJ2-1 | TRBV7-6 | ASSLVQGTPNNEQF
TRBJ2-2 | TRBV7-9 | ASSLDAYTGELF
TRBJ1-4 | TRBV14 | ASSQGSAGWNEKLF
TRBJ1-1 | TRBV28 | ASISGNTEAF
TRBJ2-7 | TRBV7-6 | ASSSGLTYEQY
TRBJ2-3 | TRBV7-2 | ASSQTSGRTDTQY
TRBJ1-2 | TRBV19 | ASNPGDNYGYT
TRBJ1-5 | TRBV6-5 | ATGSAGHSNQPQH
TRBJ2-7 | TRBV6-1 | ASTWNYEQY
TRBJ1-4 | TRBV27 | ASSIRQNEKLF
TRBJ1-2 | TRBV27 | ASSFFTPGGYT
TRBJ2-2 | TRBV4-2 | ASSQDSEVTGPHTGELF
TRBJ2-5 | TRBV13 | ASSTRQIQETQY
TRBJ1-1 | TRBV28 | ASGQGAEAEAF